A selection of T cell receptor beta chains follows, all from one sample in a study of memory CD4+ T cells and cytomegalovirus serostatus. Libraries were prepared by immunoSEQ multiplex PCR; TCRdb keeps only in-frame clonotypes and omits some of them. The table records about 58,000 clones, more than 65% of them present only once. Sequencing used memory CD4+ T cells from blood. These receptors were taken from an adult in good health and CMV-seronegative. Some clones in this sample may be carry-over from other donors' samples. CDR3s include the opening cysteine and the closing phenylalanine or tryptophan. A D gene is named only where the DNA matches it firmly. Clone size appears in some rows only: once, few, many, or a class for an expanded clone.

V	size	D	J	CDR3	DNA
TRBV21-1	-	-	TRBJ1-1	CARNDTGGEGTEAFF	TGTGCCAGAAACGATACGGGGGGTGAGGGAACTGAAGCTTTCTTT
TRBV25-1	-	-	TRBJ1-6	CASRGGFNSPLHF	TGTGCCAGCAGAGGGGGTTTCAATTCACCCCTCCACTTT
TRBV28	-	TRBD2	TRBJ2-1	CASSRLAGDRNYNEQFF	TGTGCCAGCAGCCGACTAGCGGGAGACCGGAACTACAATGAGCAGTTCTTC
TRBV5-4	-	TRBD2	TRBJ2-5	CASTGLAGGPEYF	TGTGCCAGCACCGGACTAGCGGGAGGGCCTGAGTACTTC
TRBV6-1	-	-	TRBJ1-5	CASSEEGGGRGQPQHF	TGTGCCAGCAGTGAAGAAGGTGGGGGGAGAGGGCAGCCCCAGCATTTT
TRBV15	-	TRBD2	TRBJ2-7	CATSSVLAGTPREQYF	TGTGCCACCAGCAGTGTTCTAGCGGGGACACCTCGGGAGCAGTACTTC
TRBV27	-	TRBD1	TRBJ1-6	CASSLSGQGLPPLHF	TGTGCCAGCAGTTTATCGGGACAGGGCCTTCCACCCCTCCACTTT
TRBV19	-	TRBD1	TRBJ1-5	CASSPSRQGGNQPQHF	TGTGCCAGTAGTCCCTCTCGACAGGGGGGCAATCAGCCCCAGCATTTT
TRBV5-1	-	TRBD1	TRBJ1-1	CASSSAGGDAEAFF	TGCGCCAGCAGCTCGGCAGGGGGGGACGCTGAAGCTTTCTTT
TRBV28	-	-	TRBJ1-2	CASSRWTDGYTF	TGTGCCAGCAGCCGTTGGACGGATGGCTACACCTTC
TRBV25-1	-	-	TRBJ2-7	CASSDPHGRTYEQYF	TGTGCCAGCAGTGATCCTCACGGAAGGACGTACGAGCAGTACTTC
TRBV7-7	-	-	TRBJ2-1	CASSNGGGNEQFF	TGTGCCAGCAGTAATGGAGGGGGAAATGAGCAGTTCTTC
TRBV14	-	-	TRBJ1-1	CASSHDRNTEAFF	TGTGCCAGCAGCCACGATAGGAACACTGAAGCTTTCTTT
TRBV5-1	-	TRBD2	TRBJ2-1	CASSWASGSNEQFF	TGCGCCAGCTCATGGGCTAGCGGGAGCAATGAGCAGTTCTTC
TRBV7-2	-	TRBD2	TRBJ2-3	CVSSLALGGGTDTQYF	TGTGTCAGCAGCTTAGCGCTGGGGGGGGGCACAGATACGCAGTATTTT
TRBV18	-	-	TRBJ2-5	CASSPGLGETQYF	TGTGCCAGCTCACCAGGCCTGGGTGAGACCCAGTACTTC
TRBV30	-	-	TRBJ2-1	CAWSDWGLNEQFF	TGTGCCTGGAGTGATTGGGGACTTAATGAGCAGTTCTTC
TRBV28	-	TRBD1	TRBJ1-5	CASTLRGTGGGQPQHF	TGTGCCAGCACCCTTCGAGGGACAGGAGGGGGACAGCCCCAGCATTTT
TRBV7-8	-	-	TRBJ1-1	CASSLDISGWSTEAFF	TGTGCCAGCAGCTTAGATATCTCAGGGTGGAGCACTGAAGCTTTCTTT
TRBV6-1	-	-	TRBJ1-5	CASSEHGEVSQHF	TGTGCCAGCAGTGAACACGGGGAAGTATCCCAGCATTTT
TRBV29-1	-	-	TRBJ1-1	CSVEDRAGREAFF	TGCAGCGTTGAAGATCGGGCAGGTCGTGAAGCTTTCTTT
TRBV7-2	-	TRBD2	TRBJ2-5	CASSPAGRGGRAGETQYF	TGTGCCAGCAGCCCAGCGGGACGGGGTGGGAGGGCCGGAGAGACCCAGTACTTC
TRBV6-5	few	TRBD1	TRBJ1-6	CASSWGQNNSPLHF	TGTGCCAGCAGTTGGGGACAGAACAATTCACCCCTCCACTTT
TRBV29-1	-	-	TRBJ1-3	CSAKRGGTGNTIYF	TGCAGCGCCAAAAGGGGGGGCACTGGAAACACCATATATTTT
TRBV5-1	-	-	TRBJ1-5	CASSLDAGSSQPQHF	TGCGCCAGCAGCTTGGATGCCGGATCAAGCCAGCCCCAGCATTTT
TRBV5-1	-	-	TRBJ1-4	CASSNQWANEKLFF	TGCGCCAGCAGTAATCAGTGGGCTAATGAAAAACTGTTTTTT
TRBV18	-	TRBD1	TRBJ1-2	CASSPQTGTFNYGYTF	TGTGCCAGCTCACCTCAGACAGGGACCTTTAACTATGGCTACACCTTC
TRBV11-2	-	TRBD1	TRBJ2-2	CASSPQTGVNTGELFF	TGTGCCAGCAGCCCCCAGACAGGGGTGAACACCGGGGAGCTGTTTTTT
TRBV7-2	-	-	TRBJ2-1	CASRGVNEQFF	TGTGCCAGCCGGGGCGTCAATGAGCAGTTCTTC